The 16 T cell receptor beta chains presented below share a single source sample, sequenced in a study of cytomegalovirus exposure and HLA in healthy donors. PCR was performed using 60 Vbeta and 13 Jbeta primers. Sequencing used immunoSEQ multiplex PCR; TCRdb keeps in-frame clones, though not all of them. Of about 160,000 clones detected, roughly four fifths appear once; the ten largest clones hold 1%. Sequenced: PBMCs. The receptors shown here come from a woman aged 40 to 50 in good health and CMV-seronegative.

In its sample, this clone was seen a few times. The chain recombines TRBV7-2 with TRBJ1-3; D is undetermined. Germline values: CDR1 SGHTA, CDR2 FQGNSA. Trimming took 3 bases from V and 4 from J, leaving 7 bases between them. The CDR3 spans 13 residues. In DNA form, the CDR3 reads TGTGCCAGCAGCTTGGGAGGGGGAAACACCATATATTTT. This translates into CASSLGGGNTIYF.

The chain has TRBV5-6 and TRBJ1-3, with D perhaps matching TRBD1 (6 bases). The V end was cut by 3 bases, the J end by 2 bases, with 18 bases between. The CDR3 is made up of 17 amino acids. The germline V gene has CDR1 SGHDT and CDR2 YYEEEE. The CDR3 is CASSSPTGRGAGNTIYF. In DNA form, the CDR3 reads TGTGCCAGCAGCTCACCGACCGGGAGGGGGGCTGGAAACACCATATATTTT.

V usage is TRBV9 and J usage is TRBJ2-7, with TRBD2 matching over 7 bases. V was pared by 1 base and J by 2 bases, with 9 bases of the junction left unmatched. Germline V CDR1 and CDR2: SGDLS, YYNGEE. CDR3 length equals 16 residues. The CDR3 is CASSVSPSGFAYEQYF. The CDR3 nucleotides read TGTGCCAGCAGCGTAAGCCCTAGCGGTTTCGCCTACGAGCAGTACTTC.

This chain uses TRBV18 with TRBJ2-7, with TRBD2 matching 7 bases. This CDR3 comprises 16 residues. V was clipped by 3 bases and J by 3 bases; unmatched bases: 11. Germline CDR1 KGHSH, CDR2 LQKENI. CDR3 in amino acids: CASSPLPAAGDYEQYF. For the CDR3, the DNA is TGTGCCAGCTCACCTTTACCCGCCGCGGGAGACTACGAGCAGTACTTC.

The genes are TRBV7-6 and TRBJ2-1, with 7 bases that match TRBD1. The CDR3 is 15 residues long. Germline CDR1 SGHVS, CDR2 FNYEAQ. With 3 bases clipped from V and 6 bases from J, the junction kept 8 bases outside the gene matches. For the CDR3, the DNA is TGTGCCAGCAGCTTGTCCCCCGGGACAGTCAATGAGCAGTTCTTC. As protein: CASSLSPGTVNEQFF. Full variable domain (remainder filled in from reference TRBV7-6 and TRBJ2-1): GAGVSQSPRYKVTKRGQDVALRCDPISGHVSLYWYRQALGQGPEFLTYFNYEAQQDKSGLPNDRFSAERPEGSISTLTIQRTEQRDSAMYRCASSLSPGTVNEQFFGPGTRLTVL.

The chain is built from TRBV11-3 and TRBJ2-1; TRBD1 matches at 7 bases. The CDR3 covers 16 residues. Germline V gene lookup returns CDR1 SGHNT and CDR2 YENEEA. V dropped 4 bases and J dropped 4; count of bases not matched to a gene: 10. The CDR3 loop is CASSSPTGSSYNEQFF. In DNA, the CDR3 is TGTGCCAGCAGCTCGCCGACAGGGTCGTCATACAATGAGCAGTTCTTC.

V and J are TRBV9 and TRBJ2-2; 13 bases align to TRBD2. V lost 1 base and J lost 5; bases outside the gene matches: 5. Germline V gene sequence: CDR1 SGDLS, CDR2 YYNGEE. The CDR3 has 17 amino acids. The CDR3 DNA reads as TGTGCCAGCAGCGTATCCCAGACTAGCGGGAGGACCGGGGAGCTGTTTTTT. It is translated as CASSVSQTSGRTGELFF. The variable domain in full, completed from reference TRBV9 and TRBJ2-2, reads DSGVTQTPKHLITATGQRVTLRCSPRSGDLSVYWYQQSLDQGLQFLIQYYNGEERAKGNILERFSAQQFPDLHSELNLSSLELGDSALYFCASSVSQTSGRTGELFFGEGSRLTVL.

The rearrangement links TRBV27 to TRBJ2-7; 7 bases match TRBD1. J lost 1 base, V lost 7 bases, and 10 bases had no gene match. The CDR3 sequence is 15 residues long. Looked up from germline, CDR1 is MNHEY and CDR2 is SMNVEV (reference sequence). The CDR3, as DNA: TGTGCCAGCAAACTACAGGGGTATATTTCCTACGAGCAGTACTTC. Its protein is CASKLQGYISYEQYF.

CDR3 region: CAISESKGGKGYEQYF. The CDR3 DNA is TGTGCCATCAGTGAGTCAAAGGGCGGGAAAGGCTACGAGCAGTACTTC. The V gene is TRBV10-3, the J gene TRBJ2-7; maybe TRBD2 (6 bases). V lost 0 bases and J lost 3, with 15 bases in between. The CDR3 is 16 amino acids. The germline gives CDR1 ENHRY, CDR2 SYGVKD.

This clone was counted only a few times. The rearrangement links TRBV6-1 to TRBJ1-4, with no clear D. Trimming removed 1 base at V and 7 bases at J, with 13 bases between. CDR3 length: 15 amino acids. In germline, CDR1 is MNHNS, CDR2 SASEGT. Written as DNA, the CDR3 is TGTGCCAGCAGTGAAGGGAGTCCACCTGGTGAAAAACTGTTTTTT. Translated: CASSEGSPPGEKLFF.

The chain links TRBV5-6 to TRBJ1-2, with a weak D call TRBD1 (5 bases). This CDR3 contains 14 residues. Germline V lookup: CDR1 SGHDT, CDR2 YYEEEE. With 1 base removed from V and 4 bases from J, the gap between germline ends came to 11 bases. CDR3 amino acids: CASSLMQGTYGYTF. CDR3 coding DNA: TGTGCCAGCAGCTTGATGCAGGGTACCTATGGCTACACCTTC. The full variable domain, its missing parts supplied by reference TRBV5-6 and TRBJ1-2, is DAGVTQSPTHLIKTRGQQVTLRCSPKSGHDTVSWYQQALGQGPQFIFQYYEEEERQRGNFPDRFSGHQFPNYSSELNVNALLLGDSALYLCASSLMQGTYGYTFGSGTRLTVV.

The rearrangement joins TRBV6-5 to TRBJ1-2, with 7 bases matching TRBD1. Germline CDR1 and CDR2: MNHEY and SVGAGI. The V segment lost 5 bases and the J segment 8 bases; nucleotides outside the gene matches: 8. The CDR3 is 13 amino acids. CDR3 sequence reads: CASSLSGTDGYTF. Written as DNA, the CDR3 is TGTGCCAGCAGTCTTTCCGGGACAGACGGCTACACCTTC.

The chain combines TRBV19 with TRBJ2-3, with D possibly being TRBD1 (5 bases). V lost 3 bases, J lost 0 bases, and 13 bases lay in between. Germline V gene lookup returns CDR1 LNHDA and CDR2 SQIVND (reference sequence). The CDR3 is made up of 16 amino acids. The DNA of the CDR3 is TGTGCCAGTAGTATCGGTGGGGCGCCTAGCACAGATACGCAGTATTTT. Amino acid sequence: CASSIGGAPSTDTQYF.

This chain joins TRBV5-1 and TRBJ2-5, with a possible D match to TRBD1 (6 bases). Germline V gives CDR1 SGHRS, CDR2 YFSETQ. V lost 1 base, J lost 1 base, and 8 bases lay in between. CDR3 length: 14 amino acids. The CDR3 region has the DNA TGCGCCAGCAGCTTGACGGACAGCCAAGAGACCCAGTACTTC. This translates into CASSLTDSQETQYF.

The chain combines TRBV18 with TRBJ2-7; 7 bases line up with TRBD1. Unmatched junction bases numbered 11, after V lost 3 bases and J lost 6 bases. This CDR3 spans 15 amino acids. The germline gives CDR1 KGHSH, CDR2 LQKENI. The CDR3: CASSPPGQVGLEQYF. The CDR3 DNA sequence: TGTGCCAGCTCACCCCCCGGACAGGTAGGACTCGAGCAGTACTTC.

This chain joins TRBV29-1 and TRBJ2-1; the D gene is possibly TRBD2 (6 bases). The CDR3 covers 14 residues. With 8 bases removed from V and 8 bases from J, the gap between germline ends came to 22 bases. From germline, CDR1 is SQVTM and CDR2 ANQGSEA. The CDR3 DNA reads TGCAGCTCCCAAGGACTCTCCAGGAGGGATGAGCAGTTCTTC. Residues: CSSQGLSRRDEQFF.